Following are 21 T cell receptor beta chains from one sample sequenced in a study of cytomegalovirus exposure and HLA in healthy donors. Use of 60 Vbeta and 13 Jbeta primers characterized the PCR. Assay: immunoSEQ multiplex PCR; the TCRdb copy retains only in-frame clones and omits some. Of more than 130,000 clones listed, 76% were seen once; the top ten hold roughly 4%. Material: PBMCs. These receptors came from a man between 18 and 29 years old in good health and CMV-seronegative.

This sequence joins TRBV6-1 and TRBJ2-5; 8 nucleotides match TRBD1. With the DNA end fitting TRBJ2-7 better, the J assignment may be wrong. CDR1 is MNHNS, CDR2 SASEGT, per germline. The CDR3 contains 15 residues. CDR3 in DNA: TGTGCCAGCAGCCCCAAAGGACAGGGATACTACGAGCAGTACTTC. Residues: CASSPKGQGYYEQYF.

The V gene is TRBV7-2, the J gene TRBJ2-3; no definite D call. V lost 0 bases and J lost 1, with 11 bases in between. CDR3 size: 16 residues. Germline V gene lookup returns CDR1 SGHTA and CDR2 FQGNSA. The CDR3 protein is CASSLAPGVGTDTQYF. Written as DNA, the CDR3 is TGTGCCAGCAGCTTAGCTCCGGGTGTGGGCACAGATACGCAGTATTTT. Full variable domain (rest looked up from reference TRBV7-2 and TRBJ2-3): GAGVSQSPSNKVTEKGKDVELRCDPISGHTALYWYRQSLGQGLEFLIYFQGNSAPDKSGLPSDRFSAERTGGSVSTLTIQRTQQEDSAVYLCASSLAPGVGTDTQYFGPGTRLTVL.

V usage is TRBV6-1 and J usage is TRBJ2-3; no definite D call. The germline V and J ends were trimmed by 3 bases and 2 bases, with 12 bases remaining between them. Per the germline V gene, CDR1 is MNHNS and CDR2 is SASEGT. The CDR3 extends over 15 amino acids. CDR3 in amino acids: CASSESPRHTDTQYF. DNA of the CDR3: TGTGCCAGCAGTGAGTCGCCGAGGCACACAGATACGCAGTATTTT.

V is TRBV6-1 and J is TRBJ2-7; D remains ambiguous. There are 13 residues in the CDR3. The V end lost 10 bases, the J end lost 3 bases, and 16 bases lay between the germline ends. CDR1 MNHNS and CDR2 SASEGT come from the germline V gene. This CDR3 reads CATNLRHLYEQYF. CDR3 nucleotide sequence: TGTGCCACCAACCTCCGACACCTCTACGAGCAGTACTTC.

The chain is built from TRBV6-5 and TRBJ2-5; D not certain. The DNA end is more similar to TRBJ2-7, so the J call may be wrong. Germline assignment: CDR1 MNHEY and CDR2 SVGAGI. The CDR3 has 14 amino acids. In nucleotides, the CDR3 is TGTGCCAGCAGTTACTCGAGTTGGAGCCGCGAGCAGTACTTC. Its translation is CASSYSSWSREQYF.

CDR3 bases: TGTGCCAGCTCACCGGGACAGGGATTACAGCCCCAGCATTTT. Encoded protein: CASSPGQGLQPQHF. The chain uses TRBV18 and TRBJ1-5; TRBD1 matches 9 bases. The CDR3 totals 14 residues. Germline V gene sequence: CDR1 KGHSH, CDR2 LQKENI. Trimming took 3 bases from V and 7 from J; bases not matched to a gene: 4. The entire variable domain, with the rest obtained from reference TRBV18 and TRBJ1-5, is as follows: NAGVMQNPRHLVRRRGQEARLRCSPMKGHSHVYWYRQLPEEGLKFMVYLQKENIIDESGMPKERFSAEFPKEGPSILRIQQVVRGDSAAYFCASSPGQGLQPQHFGDGTRLSIL.

The gene calls are TRBV27 and TRBJ2-7; the D is unclear. The CDR3 is 15 residues long. V was clipped by 5 bases and J by 9 bases, with 23 bases between them. Germline V lookup: CDR1 MNHEY, CDR2 SMNVEV (reference sequence). The CDR3 bases are TGTGCCAGCAGTCCGCGGTTGGCAACGGCCCGTCGGCAGTACTTC. It yields the protein CASSPRLATARRQYF.

The chain employs TRBV7-8 and TRBJ1-4; TRBD1 is a possible D gene (5 bases). Germline V gene data show CDR1 as SGHVS and CDR2 as FQNEAQ. The CDR3 has 14 amino acids. Trimming shortened V by 1 base and J by 8 bases, and 11 bases separated the two germline ends. CDR3 in amino acids: CASSLVGGGEKLFF. For the CDR3, the DNA is TGTGCCAGCAGCTTAGTGGGGGGAGGGGAAAAACTGTTTTTT. The full variable domain, in which reference TRBV7-8 and TRBJ1-4 provide the parts outside the CDR3, is GAGVSQSPRYKVAKRGQDVALRCDPISGHVSLFWYQQALGQGPEFLTYFQNEAQLDKSGLPSDRFFAERPEGSVSTLKIQRTQQEDSAVYLCASSLVGGGEKLFFGSGTQLSVL.

This clone has a handful of counts. The genes are TRBV28 and TRBJ2-5; unclear D gene. Trimming shortened V by 2 bases and J by 3 bases, and 7 bases separated the two germline ends. This CDR3 has 13 amino acids. Germline CDR1 is MDHEN and CDR2 is SYDVKM. CDR3 region: CASSLRSEETQYF. CDR3 bases: TGTGCCAGCAGTTTACGGTCGGAAGAGACCCAGTACTTC.

The chain has TRBV6-5 and TRBJ2-5; perhaps TRBD1 as D (5 bases). There are 15 residues in the CDR3. Germline CDR1 reads MNHEY; CDR2 reads SVGAGI. V was pared by 3 bases and J by 1 base, with 12 bases between. This CDR3 is CASSYDRTSQETQYF. CDR3 DNA sequence: TGTGCCAGCAGTTATGACAGAACTTCCCAAGAGACCCAGTACTTC.

V and J are TRBV28 and TRBJ1-1, with 10 positions matching TRBD1. Germline loops: CDR1 MDHEN, CDR2 SYDVKM. The CDR3 extends over 16 amino acids. After removal of 7 bases from V and 1 base from J, the junction contained 9 bases not matched to a gene. CDR3 sequence reads: CASNRGTGVGNTEAFF. The CDR3 nucleotides are TGTGCCAGCAACCGAGGGACAGGGGTTGGGAACACTGAAGCTTTCTTT.

The genes are TRBV28 and TRBJ1-4, with D perhaps matching TRBD1 (6 bases). V lost 6 bases to trimming and J lost 8 bases, with 19 bases between them. The CDR3 loop spans 15 amino acids. Germline CDR1 and CDR2: MDHEN and SYDVKM. DNA for the CDR3: TGTGCCAGCAGCCCCGGGGGGGCGGCAGGGGAAAAACTGTTTTTT. It encodes CASSPGGAAGEKLFF.

The V and J genes are TRBV10-1 and TRBJ2-3; TRBD2 matches at 7 bases. Germline V gene data show CDR1 as WNHNN and CDR2 as SYGVQD (reference sequence). The junction had 14 bases not matched to a gene; V was cut back by 8 bases and J by 3 bases. This CDR3 comprises 16 residues. The CDR3 is CASRPGRGSGTDTQYF. In nucleotides, the CDR3 is TGCGCCAGCCGTCCTGGCCGGGGTAGCGGGACAGATACGCAGTATTTT.

This clone has only one observation. The V and J genes are TRBV19 and TRBJ1-1; the D is unclear. The CDR3 consists of 15 residues. V was pared by 2 bases and J by 4 bases, with 14 bases between. In germline, CDR1 is LNHDA, CDR2 SQIVND (reference sequence). Here the CDR3 DNA reads TGTGCCAGTAGTATATCGTCACCGTCGGGCACTGAAGCTTTCTTT. It is translated as CASSISSPSGTEAFF.

This clone turned up a few times. The rearrangement uses TRBV21-1 and TRBJ2-3; TRBD1 was called by the table and not checked on the DNA. TRBV21-1 is deemed a pseudogene. The CDR3 is 15 residues long. CDR3 loop: CASSKTGGNTDTQYF. The CDR3 region has the DNA TGTGCCAGCAGCAAGACAGGGGGCAACACAGATACGCAGTATTTT.

CDR3 region: CASSSMGTGKETQYF. In nucleotides, the CDR3 is TGTGCCAGCAGTTCAATGGGGACAGGGAAAGAGACCCAGTACTTC. The chain is built from TRBV2 and TRBJ2-5; 9 positions match TRBD1. Losses at the gene ends were 5 bases for V and 3 bases for J; bases not matched to a gene: 7. The CDR3 length is 15 residues. In germline, CDR1 is SNHLY, CDR2 FYNNEI.

The chain recombines TRBV5-4 with TRBJ1-2; the D gene is possibly TRBD1 (5 bases). The CDR3 loop spans 14 amino acids. V lost 5 bases to trimming and J lost 0 bases, with 11 bases between them. CDR1 is SGHNT, CDR2 YYREEE, per germline (reference sequence). The CDR3 coding sequence is TGTGCCAGCAGGGGCGGGGGGTCTAACTATGGCTACACCTTC. Translation: CASRGGGSNYGYTF. The full variable domain, in which reference TRBV5-4 and TRBJ1-2 provide the parts outside the CDR3, is ETGVTQSPTHLIKTRGQQVTLRCSSQSGHNTVSWYQQALGQGPQFIFQYYREEENGRGNFPPRFSGLQFPNYSSELNVNALELDDSALYLCASRGGGSNYGYTFGSGTRLTVV.

The chain carries TRBV5-1 and TRBJ2-2; 8 positions match TRBD1. After removal of 0 bases from V and 7 bases from J, the junction contained 2 bases not matched to a gene. CDR3 length: 14 amino acids. Germline V gene sequence: CDR1 SGHRS, CDR2 YFSETQ. The CDR3 nucleotides are TGCGCCAGCAGCTTGGCAGGGGGCGGCGGGGAGCTGTTTTTT. Protein product: CASSLAGGGGELFF.

This clone was picked up one time. CDR3 region: CASSITYDRGGEQYF. CDR3 nucleotide sequence: TGTGCCAGCAGCATTACGTATGACAGGGGAGGCGAGCAGTACTTC. The V call is TRBV6-5, the J call TRBJ2-7, with TRBD1 matching over 8 bases. CDR1 and CDR2 (germline): MNHEY, SVGAGI. V lost 6 bases, J lost 6 bases, and 13 bases stayed unmatched. CDR3 size: 15 residues.

This chain uses TRBV5-1 with TRBJ2-1; a possible D gene is TRBD2 (5 bases). In germline, CDR1 is SGHRS, CDR2 YFSETQ. This CDR3 is built from 14 residues. V lost 0 bases to trimming and J lost 4 bases, with 8 bases between them. The CDR3 region is CASSLDSEYNEQFF. The DNA for the CDR3 is TGCGCCAGCAGCTTGGATAGCGAATACAATGAGCAGTTCTTC.

The rearrangement uses TRBV7-6 and TRBJ2-7; 14 bases agree with TRBD2. The V gene end was trimmed by 5 bases and the J gene end by 5 bases; junction bases not matched to a gene: 5. CDR1 SGHVS and CDR2 FNYEAQ come from the germline V gene. This CDR3 has 15 amino acids. This CDR3 is CASSRLAGGPNEQYF. CDR3 coding DNA: TGTGCCAGCAGCCGACTAGCGGGGGGGCCTAACGAGCAGTACTTC.